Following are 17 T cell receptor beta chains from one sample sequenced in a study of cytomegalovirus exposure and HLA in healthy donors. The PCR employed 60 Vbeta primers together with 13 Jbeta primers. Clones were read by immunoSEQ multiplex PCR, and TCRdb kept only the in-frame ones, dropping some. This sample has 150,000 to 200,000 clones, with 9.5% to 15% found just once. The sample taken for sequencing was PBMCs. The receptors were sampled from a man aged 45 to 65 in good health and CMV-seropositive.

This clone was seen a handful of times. The DNA of the CDR3 is TGCGCCAGCAGCCTCCCAGGGACAGAGAATGAAAAACTGTTTTTT. It codes for CASSLPGTENEKLFF. The genes are TRBV5-1 and TRBJ1-4; TRBD1 matches at 7 bases. The V segment lost 4 bases and the J segment 5 bases; nucleotides outside the gene matches: 8. This CDR3 contains 15 residues. Germline V gives CDR1 SGHRS, CDR2 YFSETQ.

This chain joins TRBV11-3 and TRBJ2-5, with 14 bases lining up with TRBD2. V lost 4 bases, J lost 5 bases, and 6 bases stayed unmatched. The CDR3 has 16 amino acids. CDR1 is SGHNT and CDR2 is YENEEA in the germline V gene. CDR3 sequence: CASSSGLAGAIETQYF. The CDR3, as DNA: TGTGCCAGCAGCTCGGGACTAGCGGGGGCTATCGAGACCCAGTACTTC.

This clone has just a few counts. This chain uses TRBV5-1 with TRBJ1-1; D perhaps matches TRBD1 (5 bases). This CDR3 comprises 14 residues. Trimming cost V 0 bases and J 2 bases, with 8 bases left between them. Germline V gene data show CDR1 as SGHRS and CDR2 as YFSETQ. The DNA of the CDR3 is TGCGCCAGCAGCTTGGCCGGGGGAAACACTGAAGCTTTCTTT. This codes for CASSLAGGNTEAFF.

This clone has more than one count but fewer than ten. The CDR3 loop reads CASSDTGTFSYEQYF. DNA of the CDR3: TGTGCCAGCAGTGATACTGGGACATTCTCCTACGAGCAGTACTTC. The chain has TRBV25-1 and TRBJ2-7; a possible D gene is TRBD1 (6 bases). The V gene's germline CDR1 is MGHDK and CDR2 SYGVNS. The CDR3 has 15 amino acids. V lost 3 bases to trimming and J lost 0 bases, with 12 bases between them.

Written as DNA, the CDR3 is TGTGCCAGCAGCTTGGGGGACAGGGAGGGCACTGAAGCTTTCTTT. Translating it yields CASSLGDREGTEAFF. The chain carries TRBV5-4 and TRBJ1-1; TRBD1 matches at 9 bases. J was trimmed by 4 bases and V by 0 bases; bases with no gene match: 4. Per the germline V gene, CDR1 is SGHNT and CDR2 is YYREEE (reference sequence). The CDR3 has 15 amino acids. Full variable domain (remainder filled in from reference TRBV5-4 and TRBJ1-1): ETGVTQSPTHLIKTRGQQVTLRCSSQSGHNTVSWYQQALGQGPQFIFQYYREEENGRGNFPPRFSGLQFPNYSSELNVNALELDDSALYLCASSLGDREGTEAFFGQGTRLTVV.

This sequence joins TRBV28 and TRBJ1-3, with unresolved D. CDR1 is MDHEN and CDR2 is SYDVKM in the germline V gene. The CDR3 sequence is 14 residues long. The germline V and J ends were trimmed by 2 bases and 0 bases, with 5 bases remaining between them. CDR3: CASSLAVSGNTIYF. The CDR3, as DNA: TGTGCCAGCAGTTTAGCAGTCTCTGGAAACACCATATATTTT.

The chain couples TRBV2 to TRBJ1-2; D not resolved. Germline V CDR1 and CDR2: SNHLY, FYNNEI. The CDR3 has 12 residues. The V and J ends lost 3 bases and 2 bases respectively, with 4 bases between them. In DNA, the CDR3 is TGTGCCAGCAGTGAGCGAAACTATGGCTACACCTTC. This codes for CASSERNYGYTF.

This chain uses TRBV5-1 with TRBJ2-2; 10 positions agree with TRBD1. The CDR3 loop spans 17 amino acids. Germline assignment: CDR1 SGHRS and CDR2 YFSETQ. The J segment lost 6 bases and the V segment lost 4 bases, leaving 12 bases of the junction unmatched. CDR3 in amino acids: CASSLDEDRGFPGELFF. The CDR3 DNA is TGCGCCAGCAGCCTCGATGAGGACAGGGGGTTCCCCGGGGAGCTGTTTTTT.

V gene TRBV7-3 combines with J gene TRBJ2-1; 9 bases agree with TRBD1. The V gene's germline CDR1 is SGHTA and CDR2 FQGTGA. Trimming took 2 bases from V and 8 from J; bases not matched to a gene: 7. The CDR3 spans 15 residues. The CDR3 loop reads CASSLVGGQGHEQFF. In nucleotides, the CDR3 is TGTGCCAGCAGCTTAGTGGGGGGACAGGGCCATGAGCAGTTCTTC. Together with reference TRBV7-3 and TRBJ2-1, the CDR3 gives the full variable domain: GAGVSQTPSNKVTEKGKYVELRCDPISGHTALYWYRQSLGQGPEFLIYFQGTGAADDSGLPNDRFFAVRPEGSVSTLKIQRTERGDSAVYLCASSLVGGQGHEQFFGPGTRLTVL.

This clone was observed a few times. CDR3 bases: TGTGCCAGCAGTTACTCGGGACAGCCTTATAATTCACCCCTCCACTTT. It yields the protein CASSYSGQPYNSPLHF. The V call is TRBV6-5, the J call TRBJ1-6; TRBD1 matches 7 bases. Germline-derived CDR1 and CDR2 are MNHEY and SVGAGI. The ends lost 0 bases at V and 4 bases at J; junction bases unmatched: 3. This CDR3 spans 16 amino acids.

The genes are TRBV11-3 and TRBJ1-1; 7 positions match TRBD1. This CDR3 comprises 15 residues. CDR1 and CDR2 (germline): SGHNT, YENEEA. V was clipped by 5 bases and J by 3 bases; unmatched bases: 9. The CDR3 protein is CASSRLTGPDTEAFF. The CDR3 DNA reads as TGTGCCAGCAGCCGTCTGACAGGGCCGGACACTGAAGCTTTCTTT. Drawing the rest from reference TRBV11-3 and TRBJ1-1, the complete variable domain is EAGVVQSPRYKIIEKKQPVAFWCNPISGHNTLYWYLQNLGQGPELLIRYENEEAVDDSQLPKDRFSAERLKGVDSTLKIQPAELGDSAVYLCASSRLTGPDTEAFFGQGTRLTVV.

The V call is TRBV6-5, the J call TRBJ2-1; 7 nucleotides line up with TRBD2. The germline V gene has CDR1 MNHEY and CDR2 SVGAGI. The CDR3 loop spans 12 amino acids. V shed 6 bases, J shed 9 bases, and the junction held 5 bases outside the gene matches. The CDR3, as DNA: TGTGCCAGCAGCCCGAGCGGGATTGAGCAGTTCTTC. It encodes CASSPSGIEQFF.

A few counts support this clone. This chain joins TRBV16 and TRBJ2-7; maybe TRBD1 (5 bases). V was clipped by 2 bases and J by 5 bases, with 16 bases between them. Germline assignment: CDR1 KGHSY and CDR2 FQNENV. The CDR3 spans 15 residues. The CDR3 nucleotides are TGTGCCAGCAGCCAAAGGGGCCTGGGGTGGAACGAGCAGTACGTC. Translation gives CASSQRGLGWNEQYV.

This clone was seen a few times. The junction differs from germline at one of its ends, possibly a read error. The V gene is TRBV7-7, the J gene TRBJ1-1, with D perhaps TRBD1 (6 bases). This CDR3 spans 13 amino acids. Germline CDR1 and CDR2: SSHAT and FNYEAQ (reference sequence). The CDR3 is CASSRDRISEAFF. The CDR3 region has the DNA TGTGCTAGCAGCCGTGACAGGATCTCTGAAGCTTTCTTT.

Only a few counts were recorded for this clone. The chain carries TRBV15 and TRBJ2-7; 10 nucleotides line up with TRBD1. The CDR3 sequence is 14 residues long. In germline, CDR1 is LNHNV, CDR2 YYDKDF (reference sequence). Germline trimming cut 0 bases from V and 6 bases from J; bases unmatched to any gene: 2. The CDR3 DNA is TGTGCCACCAGCAGAGACCGGACAGGGGGCGAGCAGTACGTC. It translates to CATSRDRTGGEQYV.

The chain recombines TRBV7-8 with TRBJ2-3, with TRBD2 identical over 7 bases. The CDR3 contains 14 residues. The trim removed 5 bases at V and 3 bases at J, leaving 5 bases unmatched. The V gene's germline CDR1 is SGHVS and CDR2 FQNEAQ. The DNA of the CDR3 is TGTGCCAGCAGCCCGGGCGGGGGTACAGATACGCAGTATTTT. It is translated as CASSPGGGTDTQYF. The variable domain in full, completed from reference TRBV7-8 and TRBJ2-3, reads GAGVSQSPRYKVAKRGQDVALRCDPISGHVSLFWYQQALGQGPEFLTYFQNEAQLDKSGLPSDRFFAERPEGSVSTLKIQRTQQEDSAVYLCASSPGGGTDTQYFGPGTRLTVL.

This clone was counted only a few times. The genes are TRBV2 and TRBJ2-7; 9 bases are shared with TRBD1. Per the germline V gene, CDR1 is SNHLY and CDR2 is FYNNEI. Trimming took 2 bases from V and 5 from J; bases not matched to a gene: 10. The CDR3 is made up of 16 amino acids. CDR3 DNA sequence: TGTGCCAGCAGTGAACTGACAGGGGGAATTATGGACGAGCAGTACTTC. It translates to CASSELTGGIMDEQYF.